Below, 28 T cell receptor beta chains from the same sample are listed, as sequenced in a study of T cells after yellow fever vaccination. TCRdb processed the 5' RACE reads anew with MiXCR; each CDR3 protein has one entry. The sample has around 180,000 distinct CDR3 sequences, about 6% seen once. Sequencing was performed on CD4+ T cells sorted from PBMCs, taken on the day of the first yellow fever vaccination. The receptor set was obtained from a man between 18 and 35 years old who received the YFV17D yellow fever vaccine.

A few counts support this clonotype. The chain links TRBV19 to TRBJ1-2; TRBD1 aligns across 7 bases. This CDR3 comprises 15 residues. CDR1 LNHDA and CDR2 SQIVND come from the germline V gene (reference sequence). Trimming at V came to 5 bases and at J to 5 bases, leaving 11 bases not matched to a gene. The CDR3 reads CASSPRTGLRYGYTF. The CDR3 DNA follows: TGTGCCAGTAGTCCCCGGACAGGTCTTCGTTATGGCTACACCTTC.

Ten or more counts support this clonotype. In nucleotides, the CDR3 is TGCAGTGCTCCCCTGCTAGCGGGGTCCTTAGAGACCCAGTACTTC. Amino acid sequence: CSAPLLAGSLETQYF. This sequence joins TRBV20-1 and TRBJ2-5; 9 nucleotides match TRBD2. In germline, CDR1 is DFQATT, CDR2 SNEGSKA (reference sequence). The CDR3 is 15 amino acids. J was trimmed by 4 bases and V by 5 bases; bases with no gene match: 11.

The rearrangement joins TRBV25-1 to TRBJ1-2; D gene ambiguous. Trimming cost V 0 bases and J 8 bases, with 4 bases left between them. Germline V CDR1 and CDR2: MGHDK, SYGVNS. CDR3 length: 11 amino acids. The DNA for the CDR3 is TGTGCCAGCAGTGAATATAAGGGCTACACCTTC. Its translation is CASSEYKGYTF.

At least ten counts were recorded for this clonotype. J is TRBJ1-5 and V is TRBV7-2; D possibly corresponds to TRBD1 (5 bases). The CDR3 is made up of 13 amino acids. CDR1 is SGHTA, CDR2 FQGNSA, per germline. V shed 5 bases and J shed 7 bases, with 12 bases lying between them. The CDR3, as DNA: TGTGCCAGCAGCGTAGGGGTGAACCAGCCCCAGCATTTT. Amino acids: CASSVGVNQPQHF.

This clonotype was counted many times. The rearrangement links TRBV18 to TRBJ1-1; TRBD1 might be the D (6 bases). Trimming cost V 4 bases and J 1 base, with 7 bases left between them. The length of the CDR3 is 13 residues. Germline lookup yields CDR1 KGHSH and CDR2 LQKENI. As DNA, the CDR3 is TGTGCCAGCTCACGGGACAAGAACACTGAAGCTTTCTTT. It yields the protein CASSRDKNTEAFF.

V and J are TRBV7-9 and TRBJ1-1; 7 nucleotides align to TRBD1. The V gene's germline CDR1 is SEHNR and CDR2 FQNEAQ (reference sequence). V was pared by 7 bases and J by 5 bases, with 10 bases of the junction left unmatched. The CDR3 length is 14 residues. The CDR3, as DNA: TGTGCCAGCATCCCGACAGGGAGGGAGACTGAAGCTTTCTTT. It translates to CASIPTGRETEAFF.

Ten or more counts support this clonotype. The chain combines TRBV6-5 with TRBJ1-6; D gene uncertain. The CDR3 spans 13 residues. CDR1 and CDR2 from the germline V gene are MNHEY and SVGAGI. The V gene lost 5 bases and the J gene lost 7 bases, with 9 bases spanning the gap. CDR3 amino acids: CASSNGQNSPLHF. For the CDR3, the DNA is TGTGCCAGCAGTAACGGGCAGAATTCACCCCTCCACTTT.

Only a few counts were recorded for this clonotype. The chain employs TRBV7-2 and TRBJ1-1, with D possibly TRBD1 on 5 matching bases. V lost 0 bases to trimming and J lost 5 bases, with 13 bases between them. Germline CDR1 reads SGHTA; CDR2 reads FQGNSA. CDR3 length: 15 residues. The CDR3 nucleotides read TGTGCCAGCAGCTTAGCGCAGGGATGGGAAACTGAAGCTTTCTTT. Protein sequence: CASSLAQGWETEAFF.

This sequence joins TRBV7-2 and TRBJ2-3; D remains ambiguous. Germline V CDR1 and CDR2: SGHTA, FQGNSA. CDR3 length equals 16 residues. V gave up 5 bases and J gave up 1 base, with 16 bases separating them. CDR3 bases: TGTGCCAGCAGCCCCCGGACGGGTTTTCGCACAGATACGCAGTATTTT. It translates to CASSPRTGFRTDTQYF.

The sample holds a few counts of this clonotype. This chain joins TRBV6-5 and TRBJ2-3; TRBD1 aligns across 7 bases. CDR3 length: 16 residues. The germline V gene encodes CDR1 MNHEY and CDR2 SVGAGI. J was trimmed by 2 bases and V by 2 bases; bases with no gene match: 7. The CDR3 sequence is CASSYRGPPLTDTQYF. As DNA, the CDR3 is TGTGCCAGCAGTTACAGGGGGCCCCCTCTCACAGATACGCAGTATTTT.

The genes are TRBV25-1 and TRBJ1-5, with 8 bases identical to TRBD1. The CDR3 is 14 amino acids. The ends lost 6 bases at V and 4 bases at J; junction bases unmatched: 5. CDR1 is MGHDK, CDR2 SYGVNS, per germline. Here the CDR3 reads CASSQTGVNQPQHF. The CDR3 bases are TGTGCCAGCAGCCAGACAGGGGTTAATCAGCCCCAGCATTTT.

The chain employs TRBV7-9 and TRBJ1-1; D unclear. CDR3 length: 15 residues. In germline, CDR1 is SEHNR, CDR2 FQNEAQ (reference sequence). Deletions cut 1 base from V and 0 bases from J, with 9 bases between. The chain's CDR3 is CASSLGSRVNTEAFF. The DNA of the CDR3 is TGTGCCAGCAGCTTAGGGAGTAGGGTGAACACTGAAGCTTTCTTT.

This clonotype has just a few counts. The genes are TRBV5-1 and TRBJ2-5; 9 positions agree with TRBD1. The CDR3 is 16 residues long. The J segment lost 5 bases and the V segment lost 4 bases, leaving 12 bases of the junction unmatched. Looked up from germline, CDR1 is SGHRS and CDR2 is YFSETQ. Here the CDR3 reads CASSADNRGRGETQYF. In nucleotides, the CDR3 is TGCGCCAGCAGCGCGGATAACAGGGGGCGCGGGGAGACCCAGTACTTC.

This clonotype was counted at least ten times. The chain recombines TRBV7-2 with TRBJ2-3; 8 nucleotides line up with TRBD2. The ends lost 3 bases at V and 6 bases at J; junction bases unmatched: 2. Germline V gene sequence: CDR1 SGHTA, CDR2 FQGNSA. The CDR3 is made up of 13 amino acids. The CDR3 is CASSFGGADTQYF. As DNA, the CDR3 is TGTGCCAGCAGCTTCGGGGGGGCGGATACGCAGTATTTT.

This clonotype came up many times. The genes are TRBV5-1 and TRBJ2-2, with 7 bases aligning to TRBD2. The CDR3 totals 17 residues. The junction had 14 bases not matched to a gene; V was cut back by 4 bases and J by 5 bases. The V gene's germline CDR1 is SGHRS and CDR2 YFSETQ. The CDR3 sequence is CASSRSLSGAGTGELFF. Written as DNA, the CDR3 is TGCGCCAGCAGCCGCTCTCTAAGCGGGGCAGGGACCGGGGAGCTGTTTTTT.

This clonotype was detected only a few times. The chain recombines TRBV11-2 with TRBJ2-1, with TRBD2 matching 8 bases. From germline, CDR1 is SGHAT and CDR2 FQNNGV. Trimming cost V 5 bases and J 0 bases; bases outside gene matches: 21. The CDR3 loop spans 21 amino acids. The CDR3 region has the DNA TGTGCCAGCAGCACTCCCTTTACCGGGACTAGTAGCTCCAGCTCCTACAATGAGCAGTTCTTC. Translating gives CASSTPFTGTSSSSSYNEQFF.

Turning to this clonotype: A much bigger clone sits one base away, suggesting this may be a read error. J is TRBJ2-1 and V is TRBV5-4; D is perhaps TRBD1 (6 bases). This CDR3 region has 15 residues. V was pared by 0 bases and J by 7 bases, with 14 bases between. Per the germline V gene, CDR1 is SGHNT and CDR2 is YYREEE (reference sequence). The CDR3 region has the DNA TGTGCCAGCAGCTTGGCCTTAAGCCAGGGGAATGAGCAGTTCTTC. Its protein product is CASSLALSQGNEQFF.

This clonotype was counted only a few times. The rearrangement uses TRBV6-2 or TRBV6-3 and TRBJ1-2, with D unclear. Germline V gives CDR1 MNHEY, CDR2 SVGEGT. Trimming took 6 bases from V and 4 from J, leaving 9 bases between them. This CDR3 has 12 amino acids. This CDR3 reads CASRRDPYGYTF. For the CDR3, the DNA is TGTGCCAGCAGGAGGGATCCCTATGGCTACACCTTC.

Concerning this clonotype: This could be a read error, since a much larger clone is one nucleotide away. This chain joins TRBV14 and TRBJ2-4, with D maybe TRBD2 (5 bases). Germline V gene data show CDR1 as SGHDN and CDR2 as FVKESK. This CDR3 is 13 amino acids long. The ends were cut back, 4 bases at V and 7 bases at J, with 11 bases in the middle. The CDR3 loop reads CASSRSGNNIQYF. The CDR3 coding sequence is TGTGCCAGCAGCCGTTCGGGGAACAACATTCAGTACTTC.

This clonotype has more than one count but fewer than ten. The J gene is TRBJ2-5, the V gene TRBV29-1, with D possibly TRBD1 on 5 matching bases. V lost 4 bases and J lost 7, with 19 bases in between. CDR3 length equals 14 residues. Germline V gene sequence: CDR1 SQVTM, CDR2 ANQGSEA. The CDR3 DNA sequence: TGCAGCGTTGTATCGCCAGGGATTGGCGGGACCCAGTACTTC. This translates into CSVVSPGIGGTQYF.

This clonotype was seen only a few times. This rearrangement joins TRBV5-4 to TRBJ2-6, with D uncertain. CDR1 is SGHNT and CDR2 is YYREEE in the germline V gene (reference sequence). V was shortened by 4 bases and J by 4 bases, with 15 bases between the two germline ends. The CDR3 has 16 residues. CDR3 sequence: CASSGAPWSGANVLTF. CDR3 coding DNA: TGTGCCAGCAGCGGAGCCCCATGGTCCGGGGCCAACGTCCTGACTTTC.

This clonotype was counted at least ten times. The CDR3: CASRDGGGGGYGYTF. The CDR3 DNA follows: TGTGCCAGCAGGGATGGAGGGGGTGGAGGCTATGGCTACACCTTC. J is TRBJ1-2 and V is TRBV6-1, with D maybe TRBD1 (6 bases). The V end lost 6 bases, the J end lost 4 bases, and 18 bases lay between the germline ends. This CDR3 region has 15 residues. The germline V gene encodes CDR1 MNHNS and CDR2 SASEGT.

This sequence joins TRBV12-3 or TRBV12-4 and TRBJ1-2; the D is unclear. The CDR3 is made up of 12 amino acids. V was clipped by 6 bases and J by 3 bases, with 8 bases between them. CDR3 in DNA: TGTGCCAGCAGCCCGAACTACTATGGCTACACCTTC. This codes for CASSPNYYGYTF.

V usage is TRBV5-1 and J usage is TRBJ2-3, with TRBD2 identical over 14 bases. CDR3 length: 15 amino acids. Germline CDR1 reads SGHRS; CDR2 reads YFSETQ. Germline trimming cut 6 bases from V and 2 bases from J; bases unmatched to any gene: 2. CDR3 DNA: TGCGCCAGCATGACTAGCGGGGGGGCCACAGATACGCAGTATTTT. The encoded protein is CASMTSGGATDTQYF.

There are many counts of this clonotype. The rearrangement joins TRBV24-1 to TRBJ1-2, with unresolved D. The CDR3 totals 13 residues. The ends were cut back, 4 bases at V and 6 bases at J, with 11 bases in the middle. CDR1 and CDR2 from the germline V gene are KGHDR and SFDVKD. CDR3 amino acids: CATSEKAAHGYTF. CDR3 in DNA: TGTGCCACCAGTGAAAAGGCAGCGCATGGCTACACCTTC.

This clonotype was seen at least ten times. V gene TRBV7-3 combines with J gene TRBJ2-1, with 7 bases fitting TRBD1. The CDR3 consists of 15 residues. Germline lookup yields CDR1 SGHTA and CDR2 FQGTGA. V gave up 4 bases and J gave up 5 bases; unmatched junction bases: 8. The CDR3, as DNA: TGTGCCAGCAGCTCTCAGGGGGTCCCGAACAATGAGCAGTTCTTC. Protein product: CASSSQGVPNNEQFF.

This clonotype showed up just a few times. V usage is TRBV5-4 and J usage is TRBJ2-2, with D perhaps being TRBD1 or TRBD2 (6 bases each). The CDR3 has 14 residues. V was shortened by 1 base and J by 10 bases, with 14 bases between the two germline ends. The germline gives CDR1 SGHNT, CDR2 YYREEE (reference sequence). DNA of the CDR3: TGTGCCAGCAGCTTGTCTTACGGGGGCCAGGAGCTGTTTTTT. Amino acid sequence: CASSLSYGGQELFF. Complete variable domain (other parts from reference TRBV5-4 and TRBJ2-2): ETGVTQSPTHLIKTRGQQVTLRCSSQSGHNTVSWYQQALGQGPQFIFQYYREEENGRGNFPPRFSGLQFPNYSSELNVNALELDDSALYLCASSLSYGGQELFFGEGSRLTVL.

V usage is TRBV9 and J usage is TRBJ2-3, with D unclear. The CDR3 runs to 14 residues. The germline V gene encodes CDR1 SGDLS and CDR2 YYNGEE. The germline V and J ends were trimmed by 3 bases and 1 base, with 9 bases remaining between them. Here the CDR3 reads CASSEFRRTDTQYF. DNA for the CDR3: TGTGCCAGCAGCGAGTTCCGGCGCACAGATACGCAGTATTTT.